Following are 17 T cell receptor beta chains from one sample sequenced in a study of T cell responses to AZD1222 COVID-19 vaccine. Method: immunoSEQ multiplex PCR; TCRdb's copy keeps in-frame clones and lacks some. Seen here are more than 150,000 clones, just over 85% observed once, and the top ten hold about 0.53%. This material consisted of peripheral blood, taken on day 0 of AZD1222 vaccination. All receptors derive from an adult in good health.

As concerns this clone: Relative to the germline gene, one junction end is altered; a read error may explain this. V usage is TRBV19 and J usage is TRBJ2-3; 11 bases fit TRBD2. There are 15 residues in the CDR3. From germline, CDR1 is LNHDA and CDR2 SQIVND (reference sequence). The CDR3 DNA is TGTGCCAGTACAGAGACTAGCGGGATAACAGTTACGCAGTATTTT. Translating it yields CASTETSGITVTQYF.

The chain has TRBV19 and TRBJ1-5; 7 bases match TRBD1. V was pared by 3 bases and J by 3 bases, with 5 bases of the junction left unmatched. Germline V gene data show CDR1 as LNHDA and CDR2 as SQIVND (reference sequence). CDR3 length: 15 amino acids. The CDR3 loop reads CASSMRTGHNQPQHF. The DNA for the CDR3 is TGTGCCAGTAGTATGCGGACAGGTCACAATCAGCCCCAGCATTTT.

V is TRBV24-1 and J is TRBJ2-7; maybe TRBD1 (6 bases). V lost 11 bases and J lost 2, with 18 bases in between. The germline V gene has CDR1 KGHDR and CDR2 SFDVKD. The CDR3 consists of 14 residues. CDR3 in amino acids: CAIADSAKTYEQYF. As DNA, the CDR3 is TGTGCCATTGCGGACAGCGCGAAGACCTACGAGCAGTACTTC.

This clone has a single count. This chain joins TRBV20-1 and TRBJ1-6; possible D gene TRBD1, 6 bases. The CDR3 sequence is 18 residues long. Germline V gene sequence: CDR1 DFQATT, CDR2 SNEGSKA (reference sequence). V lost 3 bases and J lost 7, with 25 bases in between. The DNA for the CDR3 is TGCAGTGCTAGTCCCGCCCCCGGGGGGCTAATCGGGAATTCACCCCTCCACTTT. Translated: CSASPAPGGLIGNSPLHF.

This clone was detected a few times. V is TRBV29-1 and J is TRBJ1-2, with TRBD1 matching over 11 bases. The junction had 3 bases not matched to a gene; V was cut back by 7 bases and J by 8 bases. The CDR3 is made up of 11 amino acids. Germline-derived CDR1 and CDR2 are SQVTM and ANQGSEA. Here the CDR3 DNA reads TGCAGCGCCGGGACAGGGGGAGGCTACACCTTC. This translates into CSAGTGGGYTF.

The chain employs TRBV28 and TRBJ2-5; D call uncertain. V was cut by 3 bases and J by 3 bases, with 8 bases left in between. The CDR3 runs 13 residues. Germline CDR1 and CDR2: MDHEN and SYDVKM. CDR3 protein: CASSFEGKETQYF. DNA for the CDR3: TGTGCCAGCAGTTTTGAAGGGAAAGAGACCCAGTACTTC.

V is TRBV5-6 and J is TRBJ1-1, with D perhaps TRBD1 (5 bases). Deletions cut 4 bases from V and 2 bases from J, with 9 bases between. Germline loops: CDR1 SGHDT, CDR2 YYEEEE. The CDR3 runs 13 residues. DNA of the CDR3: TGTGCCAGCAGCCAGACAGTTAACACTGAAGCTTTCTTT. Translating gives CASSQTVNTEAFF.

This rearrangement joins TRBV7-9 to TRBJ1-4; 7 positions agree with TRBD1. This CDR3 has 14 amino acids. V shed 10 bases, J shed 4 bases, and the junction held 9 bases outside the gene matches. Germline V gives CDR1 SEHNR, CDR2 FQNEAQ (reference sequence). The CDR3 nucleotides read TGTGCCACTCGGTGGGGACAGAGTAATGAAAAACTGTTTTTT. Amino acid sequence: CATRWGQSNEKLFF.

The chain links TRBV3-1 (or the pseudogene TRBV3-2) to TRBJ1-1; TRBD1 agrees at 7 bases. The trim removed 3 bases at V and 4 bases at J, leaving 5 bases unmatched. Germline V gene lookup returns CDR1 LGHDT and CDR2 YNNKEL (reference sequence). The CDR3 loop spans 14 amino acids. The CDR3 coding sequence is TGTGCCAGCAGCCACCGGGACAGAGGCACTGAAGCTTTCTTT. It yields the protein CASSHRDRGTEAFF.

The chain joins TRBV4-2 to TRBJ2-2; perhaps TRBD2 as D (8 bases). CDR1 is LGHNA, CDR2 YNFKEQ, per germline. Trimming cost V 5 bases and J 5 bases, with 15 bases left between them. This CDR3 comprises 15 residues. The CDR3 DNA is TGTGCCAGCAGCAAGGGGGCTAGCGGGACCGGGGAGCTGTTTTTT. Residues: CASSKGASGTGELFF.

The J gene is TRBJ2-5, the V gene TRBV9; the D gene is possibly TRBD1 (6 bases). Per the germline V gene, CDR1 is SGDLS and CDR2 is YYNGEE. This CDR3 is 13 amino acids long. Trimming stripped 3 bases from V and 4 bases from J, with 10 bases between. The chain's CDR3 is CASSAAQGETQYF. The CDR3 nucleotides read TGTGCCAGCAGCGCAGCACAGGGAGAGACCCAGTACTTC.

CDR3 in DNA: TGTGCCAGTAGTATGGGACAACAGAACACTGAAGCTTTCTTT. As protein: CASSMGQQNTEAFF. V and J are TRBV19 and TRBJ1-1, with D possibly matching TRBD1 (6 bases). The germline V gene encodes CDR1 LNHDA and CDR2 SQIVND (reference sequence). V lost 3 bases, J lost 1 base, and 9 bases lay in between. The CDR3 consists of 14 residues.

This chain uses TRBV7-6 with TRBJ2-7, with 8 bases lining up with TRBD1. V dropped 4 bases and J dropped 2; count of bases not matched to a gene: 7. The CDR3 sequence is 15 residues long. From germline, CDR1 is SGHVS and CDR2 FNYEAQ. CDR3 DNA: TGTGCCAGCAGCTCGGGGACAGGCGTAACCTACGAGCAGTACTTC. Protein sequence: CASSSGTGVTYEQYF.

This clone was found many times. This specimen includes other DNA sequences encoding the same CDR3. The chain recombines TRBV7-9 with TRBJ1-5; D call uncertain. The CDR3 sequence is 12 residues long. Germline loops: CDR1 SEHNR, CDR2 FQNEAQ (reference sequence). V lost 1 base to trimming and J lost 3 bases, with 1 base between them. The CDR3, as DNA: TGTGCCAGCAGCTTAGACAATCAGCCCCAGCATTTT. Its protein is CASSLDNQPQHF.

J is TRBJ1-5 and V is TRBV30, with 8 bases lining up with TRBD1. V dropped 0 bases and J dropped 2; count of bases not matched to a gene: 6. The CDR3 runs to 16 residues. Germline V CDR1 and CDR2: GTSNPN, SVGIG (reference sequence). The CDR3: CAWSVRQGAGNQPQHF. CDR3 in DNA: TGTGCCTGGAGTGTTCGCCAGGGGGCCGGCAATCAGCCCCAGCATTTT.

V gene TRBV19 combines with J gene TRBJ2-1, with D perhaps matching TRBD2 (6 bases). Germline loops: CDR1 LNHDA, CDR2 SQIVND (reference sequence). The length of the CDR3 is 15 residues. With 6 bases removed from V and 7 bases from J, the gap between germline ends came to 19 bases. CDR3 amino acids: CASRPIGDFYNEQFF. The CDR3 DNA reads as TGTGCCAGTAGACCGATCGGGGACTTTTATAATGAGCAGTTCTTC.

The V gene is TRBV9, the J gene TRBJ2-1, with D tentatively TRBD1 (6 bases). CDR1 is SGDLS, CDR2 YYNGEE, per germline. V dropped 7 bases and J dropped 3 bases, with 17 bases sitting between them. There are 15 residues in the CDR3. The CDR3 nucleotides read TGTGCCAGCTCCCCGGACAGTCAGTACTACAATGAGCAGTTCTTC. Amino acid sequence: CASSPDSQYYNEQFF.